This T cell receptor (beta chain) was profiled in a study of regulatory T cells in long-lasting Graves disease. Study summary: Graves' patients, newly diagnosed, had taken antithyroid drugs under 3 months.

The sample's time point: newly diagnosed GD, antithyroid drugs for less than 3 months. PBMCs provided the RNA from which the TCR library was made. Study-level points and caveats: Persistent disease preferred TRBV28, TRBJ1-2 and TRBJ2-5. TCR diversity was lower in persistent than newly diagnosed Graves' disease.

Deletions cut 5 bases from V and 5 bases from J, with 10 bases between. This CDR3 comprises 12 residues. The germline V gene has CDR1 SGHAT and CDR2 FQNNGV. This clonotype has ten or more counts. Its antigen remains unknown. With iRepertoire HTBI primers and Arm-PCR of CDR3 regions, TCR beta libraries were built. TCRdb ran MiXCR on the multiplex PCR reads and lists one entry per CDR3 protein. This table holds under 800,000 distinct CDR3 sequences, approximately 15% found once. The data were also submitted as part of a second study, on T cells in Graves' hyperthyroidism and ophthalmopathy. As that study records: Most clonotypes that expanded in the thyroid above 0.001 also showed up in blood.

The sequencing used peripheral blood mononuclear cells (PBMCs), collected at new diagnosis, from a patient treated with antithyroid drugs. The chain combines TRBV11-2 with TRBJ2-7; TRBD1 might be the D (6 bases). This TCR was sampled from a woman aged 25 to 39 with Graves disease. The CDR3 bases are TGTGCCAGCAGCCGGACAGTCCACGAGCAGTACTTC. Encoded protein: CASSRTVHEQYF.